This is a list of T cell receptor beta chains from one sample in a study of T cell responses to AZD1222 COVID-19 vaccine. Using immunoSEQ multiplex PCR, the repertoire was profiled, and TCRdb retains in-frame clones only, with some absent. The data contain more than 85,000 clones, about four fifths of them seen just once; the ten biggest clones take up 14%. Sequenced material: peripheral blood, taken 28 days after the second AZD1222 dose. The receptors derive from an adult who received the AZD1222 COVID-19 vaccine. The CDR3 runs from the conserved cysteine through the conserved F or W. Each record gives: clone size, V gene, CDR3 protein. The size entry is marked missing in some rows and otherwise reads once, few, many or a size class.

clone size: few
V gene: TRBV25-1
CDR3 protein: CASSDQGGRVNEKLFF

clone size: .
V gene: TRBV5-1
CDR3 protein: CASSLEEFYGYTF

clone size: .
V gene: TRBV7-9
CDR3 protein: CASSLDEANEKLFF

clone size: .
V gene: TRBV3-1/TRBV3-2
CDR3 protein: CASSPRRETQYF

clone size: .
V gene: TRBV5-1
CDR3 protein: CASSFWTTRLMGADTQYF

clone size: .
V gene: TRBV5-4
CDR3 protein: CASSLEGGYTEAFF

clone size: .
V gene: TRBV25-1
CDR3 protein: CATWDSVGEAQYF

clone size: .
V gene: TRBV7-2
CDR3 protein: CASSFYRGLQSYEQYF

clone size: .
V gene: TRBV15
CDR3 protein: CATRRGGTTNEKLFF

clone size: .
V gene: TRBV18
CDR3 protein: CASSPSTWGLETGELFF

clone size: once
V gene: TRBV6-2/TRBV6-3
CDR3 protein: CASSYGNGSPAYEQYF

clone size: once
V gene: TRBV13
CDR3 protein: CASSFEPRGRVAYEQYF

clone size: .
V gene: TRBV6-5
CDR3 protein: CASSTLAGNSYEQYF

clone size: .
V gene: TRBV4-1
CDR3 protein: CASSQTGDSYTPLHF

clone size: .
V gene: TRBV7-9
CDR3 protein: CASSAGVGDGYTF

clone size: .
V gene: TRBV12-5
CDR3 protein: CASGPPGPTGELFF

clone size: .
V gene: TRBV6-5
CDR3 protein: CASSYGPTSTDTQYF

clone size: .
V gene: TRBV19
CDR3 protein: CASSIGQDNEKLFF

clone size: .
V gene: TRBV12-3/TRBV12-4
CDR3 protein: CASSLRGSETQYF

clone size: .
V gene: TRBV7-2
CDR3 protein: CASSPAGTLGTEAFF

clone size: few
V gene: TRBV6-1
CDR3 protein: CASSEVLLQAFF

clone size: .
V gene: TRBV9
CDR3 protein: CASSVASGVYNEQFF

clone size: .
V gene: TRBV9
CDR3 protein: CASSVGAGVGDNEQFF

clone size: .
V gene: TRBV25-1
CDR3 protein: CASGRGGYLDTEAFF

clone size: .
V gene: TRBV7-3
CDR3 protein: CASSLVPDTQYF

clone size: .
V gene: TRBV28
CDR3 protein: CASSSADSGRYEQYF

clone size: .
V gene: TRBV28
CDR3 protein: CASSLRVGGYTF

clone size: once
V gene: TRBV4-2
CDR3 protein: CASSQEGAANEKLFF

clone size: .
V gene: TRBV9
CDR3 protein: CASSPGDLNTGELFF

clone size: .
V gene: TRBV4-1
CDR3 protein: CASSQEVGPLLVAFF

clone size: .
V gene: TRBV5-4
CDR3 protein: CASSPDRDEQFF

clone size: .
V gene: TRBV18
CDR3 protein: CASSPGTGNTEAFF

clone size: .
V gene: TRBV27
CDR3 protein: CASSFLPMNTEAFF

clone size: .
V gene: TRBV5-4
CDR3 protein: CASSFPHSSGKETQYF

clone size: few
V gene: TRBV2
CDR3 protein: CASRARAGSPGGETQYF